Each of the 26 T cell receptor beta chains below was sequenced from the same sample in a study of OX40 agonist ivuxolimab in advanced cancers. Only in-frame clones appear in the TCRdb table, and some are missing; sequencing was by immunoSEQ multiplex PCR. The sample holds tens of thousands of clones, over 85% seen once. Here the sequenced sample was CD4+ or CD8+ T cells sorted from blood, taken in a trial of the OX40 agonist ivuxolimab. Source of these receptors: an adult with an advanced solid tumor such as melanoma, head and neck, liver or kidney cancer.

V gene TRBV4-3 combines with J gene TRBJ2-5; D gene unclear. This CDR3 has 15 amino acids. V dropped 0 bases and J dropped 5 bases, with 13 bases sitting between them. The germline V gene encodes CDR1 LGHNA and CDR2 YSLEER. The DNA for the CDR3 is TGCGCCAGCAGCCAAGAAGGCGAGCGCGGTGAGACCCAGTACTTC. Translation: CASSQEGERGETQYF.

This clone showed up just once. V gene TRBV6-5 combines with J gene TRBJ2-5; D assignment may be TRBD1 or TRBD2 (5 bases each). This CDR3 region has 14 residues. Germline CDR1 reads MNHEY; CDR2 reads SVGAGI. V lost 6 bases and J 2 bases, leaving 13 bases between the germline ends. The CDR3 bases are TGTGCCAGCAGCACGGGACCGTATCAAGAGACCCAGTACTTC. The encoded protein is CASSTGPYQETQYF.

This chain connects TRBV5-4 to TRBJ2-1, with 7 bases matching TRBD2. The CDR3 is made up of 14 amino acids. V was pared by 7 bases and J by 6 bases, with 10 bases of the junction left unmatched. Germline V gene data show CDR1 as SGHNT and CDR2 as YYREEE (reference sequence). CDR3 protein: CASRSGVRGNEQFF. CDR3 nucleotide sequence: TGTGCCAGCCGAAGCGGGGTGAGGGGCAATGAGCAGTTCTTC.

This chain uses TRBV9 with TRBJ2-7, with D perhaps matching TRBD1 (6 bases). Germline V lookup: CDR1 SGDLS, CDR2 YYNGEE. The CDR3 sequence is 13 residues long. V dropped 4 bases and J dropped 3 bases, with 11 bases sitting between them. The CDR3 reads CASSPGTLYEQYF. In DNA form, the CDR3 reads TGTGCCAGCAGCCCAGGGACACTCTACGAGCAGTACTTC.

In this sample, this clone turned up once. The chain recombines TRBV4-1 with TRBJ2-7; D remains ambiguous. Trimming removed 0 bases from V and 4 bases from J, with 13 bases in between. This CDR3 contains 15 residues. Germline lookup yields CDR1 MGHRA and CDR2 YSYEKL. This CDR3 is CASSQDRYGQYEQYF. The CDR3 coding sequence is TGCGCCAGCAGCCAAGATCGTTACGGGCAGTACGAGCAGTACTTC.

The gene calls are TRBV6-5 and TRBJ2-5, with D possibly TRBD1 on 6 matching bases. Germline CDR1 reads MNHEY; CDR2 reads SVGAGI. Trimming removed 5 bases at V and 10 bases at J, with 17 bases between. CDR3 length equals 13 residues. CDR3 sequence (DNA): TGTGCCAGCAGTCCTCCCGGGGTCAGGGGCCAGTACTTC. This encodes CASSPPGVRGQYF.

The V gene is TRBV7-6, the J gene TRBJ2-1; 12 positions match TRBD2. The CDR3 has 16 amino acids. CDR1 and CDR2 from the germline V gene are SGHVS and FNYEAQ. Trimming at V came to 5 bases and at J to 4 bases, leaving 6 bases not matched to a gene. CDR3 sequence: CASSRRLAGAYNEQFF. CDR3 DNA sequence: TGTGCCAGCAGCCGTCGACTAGCGGGGGCTTACAATGAGCAGTTCTTC.

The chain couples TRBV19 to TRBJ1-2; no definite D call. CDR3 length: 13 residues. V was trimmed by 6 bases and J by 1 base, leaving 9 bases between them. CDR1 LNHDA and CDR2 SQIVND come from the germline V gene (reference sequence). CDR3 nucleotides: TGTGCCAGTAGGCCGAGGGATAACTATGGCTACACCTTC. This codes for CASRPRDNYGYTF.

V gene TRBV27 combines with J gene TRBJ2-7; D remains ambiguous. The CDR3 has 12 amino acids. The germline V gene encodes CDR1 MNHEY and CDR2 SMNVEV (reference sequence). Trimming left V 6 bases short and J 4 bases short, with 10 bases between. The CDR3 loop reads CASSPNGYEQYF. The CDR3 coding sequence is TGTGCCAGCAGCCCGAACGGGTACGAGCAGTACTTC.

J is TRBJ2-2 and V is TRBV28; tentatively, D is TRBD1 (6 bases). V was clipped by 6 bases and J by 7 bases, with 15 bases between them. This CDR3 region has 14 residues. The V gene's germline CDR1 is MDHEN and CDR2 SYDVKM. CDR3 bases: TGTGCCAGCAGCTCCGGGACACCCCACGGGGAGCTGTTTTTT. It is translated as CASSSGTPHGELFF.

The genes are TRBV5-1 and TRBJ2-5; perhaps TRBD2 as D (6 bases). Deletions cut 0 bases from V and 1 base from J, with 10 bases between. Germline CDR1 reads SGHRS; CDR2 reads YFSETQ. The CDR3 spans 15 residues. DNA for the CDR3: TGCGCCAGCAGCTTGGGACCGGGGGTCCAAGAGACCCAGTACTTC. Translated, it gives CASSLGPGVQETQYF.

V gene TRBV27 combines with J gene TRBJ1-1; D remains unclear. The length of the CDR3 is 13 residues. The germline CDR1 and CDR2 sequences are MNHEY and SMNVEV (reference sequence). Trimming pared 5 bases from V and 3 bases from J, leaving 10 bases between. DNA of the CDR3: TGTGCCAGCAGTCCTACCGGGGACACTGAAGCTTTCTTT. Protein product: CASSPTGDTEAFF.

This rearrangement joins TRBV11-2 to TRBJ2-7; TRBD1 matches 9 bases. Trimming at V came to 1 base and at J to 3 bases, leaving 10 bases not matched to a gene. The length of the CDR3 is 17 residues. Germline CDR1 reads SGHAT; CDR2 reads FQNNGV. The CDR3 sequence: CASSLALGTGYDYEQYF. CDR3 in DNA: TGTGCCAGCAGCTTAGCCCTGGGGACAGGGTACGACTACGAGCAGTACTTC.

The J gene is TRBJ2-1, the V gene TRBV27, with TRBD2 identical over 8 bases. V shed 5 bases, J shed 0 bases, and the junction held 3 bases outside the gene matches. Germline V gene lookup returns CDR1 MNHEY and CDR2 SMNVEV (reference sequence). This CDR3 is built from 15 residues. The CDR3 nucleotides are TGTGCCAGCAGTGACGGGGGGGCCTCCTACAATGAGCAGTTCTTC. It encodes CASSDGGASYNEQFF.

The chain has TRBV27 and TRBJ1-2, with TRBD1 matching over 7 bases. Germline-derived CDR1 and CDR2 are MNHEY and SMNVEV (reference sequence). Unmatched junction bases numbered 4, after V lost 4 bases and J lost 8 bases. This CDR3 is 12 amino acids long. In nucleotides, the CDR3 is TGTGCCAGCAGTTCCACAGGGGCGGGCTACACCTTC. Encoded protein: CASSSTGAGYTF.

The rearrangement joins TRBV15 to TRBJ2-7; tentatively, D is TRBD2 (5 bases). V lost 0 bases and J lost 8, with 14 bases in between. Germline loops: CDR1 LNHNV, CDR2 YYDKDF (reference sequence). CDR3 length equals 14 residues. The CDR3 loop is CATSRDRDYGQQYF. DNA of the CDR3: TGTGCCACCAGCAGAGATCGGGATTACGGGCAGCAGTACTTC.

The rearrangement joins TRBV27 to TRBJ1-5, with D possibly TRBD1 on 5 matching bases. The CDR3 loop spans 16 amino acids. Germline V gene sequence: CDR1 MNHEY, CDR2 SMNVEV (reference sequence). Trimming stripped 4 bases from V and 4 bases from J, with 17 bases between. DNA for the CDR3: TGTGCCAGCAGTTACACGGGACCTCTGGGGAATCAGCCCCAGCATTTT. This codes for CASSYTGPLGNQPQHF.

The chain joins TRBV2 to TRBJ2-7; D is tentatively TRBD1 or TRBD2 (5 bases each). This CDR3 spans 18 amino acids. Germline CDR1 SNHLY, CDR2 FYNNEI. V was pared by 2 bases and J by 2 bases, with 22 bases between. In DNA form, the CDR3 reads TGTGCCAGCAGTGAATATTTCGCACCCCGGGACGGAACCTACGAGCAGTACTTC. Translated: CASSEYFAPRDGTYEQYF. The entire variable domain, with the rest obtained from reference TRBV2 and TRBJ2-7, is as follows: EPEVTQTPSHQVTQMGQEVILRCVPISNHLYFYWYRQILGQKVEFLVSFYNNEISEKSEIFDDQFSVERPDGSNFTLKIRSTKLEDSAMYFCASSEYFAPRDGTYEQYFGPGTRLTVT.

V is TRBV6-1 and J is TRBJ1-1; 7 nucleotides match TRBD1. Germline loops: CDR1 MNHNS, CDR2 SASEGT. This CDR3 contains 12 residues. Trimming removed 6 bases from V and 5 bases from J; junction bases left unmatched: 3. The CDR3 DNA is TGTGCCAGCAGGGCAGGGGGTACTGAAGCTTTCTTT. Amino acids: CASRAGGTEAFF.

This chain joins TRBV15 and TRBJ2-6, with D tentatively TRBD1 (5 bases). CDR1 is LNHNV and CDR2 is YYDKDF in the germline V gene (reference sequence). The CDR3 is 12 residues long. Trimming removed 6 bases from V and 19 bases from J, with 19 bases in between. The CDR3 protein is CATREAPGPVTF. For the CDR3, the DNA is TGTGCCACCAGAGAGGCTCCAGGGCCTGTAACTTTC.

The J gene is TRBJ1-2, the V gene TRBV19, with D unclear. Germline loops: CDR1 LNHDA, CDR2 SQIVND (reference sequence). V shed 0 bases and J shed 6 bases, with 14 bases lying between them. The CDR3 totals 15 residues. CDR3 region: CASSIDLRSWDGYTF. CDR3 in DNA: TGTGCCAGTAGTATAGATTTACGAAGCTGGGATGGCTACACCTTC.

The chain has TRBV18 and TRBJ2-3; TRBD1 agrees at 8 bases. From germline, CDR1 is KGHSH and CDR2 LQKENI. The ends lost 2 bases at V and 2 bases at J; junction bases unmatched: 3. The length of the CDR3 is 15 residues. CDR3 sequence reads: CASSPDRGFTDTQYF. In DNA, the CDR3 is TGTGCCAGCTCACCAGACAGGGGCTTCACAGATACGCAGTATTTT.

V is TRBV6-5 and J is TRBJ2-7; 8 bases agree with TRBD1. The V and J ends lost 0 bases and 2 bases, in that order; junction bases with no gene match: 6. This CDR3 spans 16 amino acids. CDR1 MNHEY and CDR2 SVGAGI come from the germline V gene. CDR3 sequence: CASSYSPTGGPYEQYF. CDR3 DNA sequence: TGTGCCAGCAGTTACTCCCCCACAGGGGGGCCCTACGAGCAGTACTTC.

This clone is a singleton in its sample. The CDR3 DNA follows: TGTGCCAGCAGTTTAAGGGGGGCCCAGAACACTGAAGCTTTCTTT. Protein: CASSLRGAQNTEAFF. The chain joins TRBV27 to TRBJ1-1, with D perhaps TRBD1 (6 bases). V shed 2 bases and J shed 1 base, with 11 bases lying between them. The CDR3 loop spans 15 amino acids. The germline CDR1 and CDR2 sequences are MNHEY and SMNVEV (reference sequence).

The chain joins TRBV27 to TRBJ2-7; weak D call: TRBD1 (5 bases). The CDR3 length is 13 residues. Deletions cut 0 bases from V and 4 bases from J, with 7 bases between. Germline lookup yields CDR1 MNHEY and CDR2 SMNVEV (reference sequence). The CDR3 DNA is TGTGCCAGCAGTTTATCTGGACATTACGAGCAGTACTTC. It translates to CASSLSGHYEQYF.

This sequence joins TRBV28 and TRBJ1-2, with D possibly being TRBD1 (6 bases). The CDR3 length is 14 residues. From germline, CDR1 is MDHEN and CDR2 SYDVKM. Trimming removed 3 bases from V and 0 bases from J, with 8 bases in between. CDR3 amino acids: CASSFYRANYGYTF. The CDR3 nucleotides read TGTGCCAGCAGTTTCTACAGGGCTAACTATGGCTACACCTTC.